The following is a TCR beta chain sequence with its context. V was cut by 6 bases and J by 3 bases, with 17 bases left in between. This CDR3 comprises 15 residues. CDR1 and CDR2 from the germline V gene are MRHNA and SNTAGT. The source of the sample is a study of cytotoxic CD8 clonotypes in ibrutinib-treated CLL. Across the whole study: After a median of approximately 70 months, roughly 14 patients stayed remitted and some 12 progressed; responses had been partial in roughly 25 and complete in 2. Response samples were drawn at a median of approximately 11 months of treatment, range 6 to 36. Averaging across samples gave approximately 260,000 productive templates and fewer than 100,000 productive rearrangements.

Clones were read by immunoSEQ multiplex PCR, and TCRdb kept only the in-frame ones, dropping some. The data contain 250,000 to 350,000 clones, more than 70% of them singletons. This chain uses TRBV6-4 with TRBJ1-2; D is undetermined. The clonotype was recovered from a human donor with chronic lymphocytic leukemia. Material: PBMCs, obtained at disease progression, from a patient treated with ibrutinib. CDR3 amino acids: CASRRLDSEDYGYTF. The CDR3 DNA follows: TGTGCCAGCAGACGACTCGACTCCGAGGACTATGGCTACACCTTC.